The rows below give T cell receptor beta chains drawn from one sample of a study of response to subunit inactivated influenza vaccine. TCRdb called the RT-PCR reads again in MiXCR, with one record for every CDR3 protein. The sample shows approximately 500,000 distinct CDR3 sequences, 14% of them seen only once. This specimen was PBMCs from blood, taken 11 to 12 days after vaccination. These receptors were taken from a man between 50 and 59 years old who received an inactivated influenza vaccine. The CDR3 runs from the conserved cysteine through the conserved F or W. D genes are given only for firm matches. The listing skips clone size in some rows; elsewhere it reads once, few, many or a size class.

abundance: -; d_gene: TRBD1; j_gene: TRBJ2-7; v_gene: TRBV3-1; CDR3nt: TGTGCCAGCAGCCAAGATATAGGACAGGGACGATACGAGCAGTACTTC; CDR3aa: CASSQDIGQGRYEQYF
abundance: few; d_gene: -; j_gene: TRBJ1-4; v_gene: TRBV29-1; CDR3nt: TGCAGCGTTGAAGATCTTTGGGGAATCGATGAAAAACTGTTTTTT; CDR3aa: CSVEDLWGIDEKLFF
abundance: -; d_gene: TRBD1; j_gene: TRBJ2-1; v_gene: TRBV28; CDR3nt: TGTGCCAGCTTAATCGGGGGACAGGGCTCTTACAATGAGCAGTTCTTC; CDR3aa: CASLIGGQGSYNEQFF
abundance: -; d_gene: TRBD1; j_gene: TRBJ1-5; v_gene: TRBV30; CDR3nt: TGTGCCTGGAGTACAGGGGGCGTTCAGCCCCAGCATTTT; CDR3aa: CAWSTGGVQPQHF
abundance: -; d_gene: -; j_gene: TRBJ2-2; v_gene: TRBV6-1; CDR3nt: TGTGCCAGCAGTCCCAAGATCTGGGCGAACACCGGGGAGCTGTTTTTT; CDR3aa: CASSPKIWANTGELFF
abundance: -; d_gene: -; j_gene: TRBJ2-5; v_gene: TRBV12-3/TRBV12-4; CDR3nt: TGTGCCAGCAGTTTATTAAGCTGGCAGACCCAGTACTTC; CDR3aa: CASSLLSWQTQYF
abundance: -; d_gene: -; j_gene: TRBJ2-4; v_gene: TRBV6-1; CDR3nt: TGTGCCAGCAGTGAACATGGTACCAAAAACATTCAGTACTTC; CDR3aa: CASSEHGTKNIQYF
abundance: many; d_gene: -; j_gene: TRBJ2-7; v_gene: TRBV29-1; CDR3nt: TGCAGCGGAACCGACACAGGTGCCGAGCAGTACTTC; CDR3aa: CSGTDTGAEQYF
abundance: few; d_gene: -; j_gene: TRBJ2-4; v_gene: TRBV29-1; CDR3nt: TGCAGCGCTAAACGGAGGGACGGGAAAAACATTCAGTACTTC; CDR3aa: CSAKRRDGKNIQYF
abundance: few; d_gene: -; j_gene: TRBJ1-5; v_gene: TRBV5-1; CDR3nt: TGCGCCAGCAGCTTGTTGCCAGGGGACAATCAGCCCCAGCATTTT; CDR3aa: CASSLLPGDNQPQHF
abundance: few; d_gene: -; j_gene: TRBJ1-2; v_gene: TRBV7-9; CDR3nt: TGTGCCAGCGGTCCCCCCAGGCCTAACTATGGCTACACCTTC; CDR3aa: CASGPPRPNYGYTF
abundance: many; d_gene: -; j_gene: TRBJ2-2; v_gene: TRBV5-1; CDR3nt: TGCGCCAGCAGCCCAACCTCGGGTTCCGCCGGGGAGCTGTTTTTT; CDR3aa: CASSPTSGSAGELFF
abundance: -; d_gene: TRBD2; j_gene: TRBJ2-1; v_gene: TRBV7-2; CDR3nt: TGTGCCAGCAGCTTTTTCGGGACTAGCGGAAACGAGCAGTTCTTC; CDR3aa: CASSFFGTSGNEQFF
abundance: -; d_gene: TRBD2; j_gene: TRBJ2-1; v_gene: TRBV3-1; CDR3nt: TGTGCCAGCAGCCCATCTAGCGGGGTCTACAATGAGCAGTTCTTC; CDR3aa: CASSPSSGVYNEQFF